A selection of T cell receptor beta chains follows, all from one sample in a study of T cells in Graves' hyperthyroidism and ophthalmopathy. From the multiplex PCR reads, TCRdb called clonotypes with MiXCR, one entry per CDR3 protein. The data contain around 800,000 distinct CDR3 sequences, 35% to 40% of them seen just once; the ten biggest clones take up roughly 8.3%. Sequencing was done on a sample of blood. The receptor set was obtained from a man aged 18-30 years with Graves' hyperthyroidism. Each CDR3 is given with its conserved first and last residue. The D gene is left open where the match is weak. For some rows the clone size is stated as once, few or many, or as a class when expanded; others skip it.

CDR3nt	CDR3aa	abundance	len	d_gene	v_gene	j_gene
TGTGCCAGCAGCCGACAGATGGCCTACGAGCAGTACTTC	CASSRQMAYEQYF	NA	13	NA	TRBV6-5	TRBJ2-7
TGTGCCACCAGCAGAGGAGGCAGGGGACCCGATCAGCCCCAGCATTTT	CATSRGGRGPDQPQHF	many	16	NA	TRBV15	TRBJ1-5
TGTGCCAGCAGAACTACAGGGAATAATTCACCCCTCCACTTT	CASRTTGNNSPLHF	many	14	NA	TRBV25-1	TRBJ1-6
TGTGCCATCAGCGGGGTAAGCTCCTACAATGAGCAGTTCTTC	CAISGVSSYNEQFF	NA	14	NA	TRBV10-3	TRBJ2-1
TGCAGTGCTAGAGATGGGACAGTCAATCAGCCCCAGCATTTT	CSARDGTVNQPQHF	many	14	TRBD1	TRBV20-1	TRBJ1-5
TGTGCCAGCAACGGTAACAATGGGGGCGAGCAGTACTTC	CASNGNNGGEQYF	once	13	NA	TRBV6-5	TRBJ2-7
TGTGCCACCGAGGACACCTTCAGGGGCTATGGCTACACCTTC	CATEDTFRGYGYTF	few	14	NA	TRBV2	TRBJ1-2
TGTGCCAGCAGTGAATACTGGGGAGAAAAACTGTTTTTT	CASSEYWGEKLFF	many	13	NA	TRBV25-1	TRBJ1-4
TGCGCCAGCAGCTTAAAGGGCGAAACCCACGTTTCCTTT	CASSLKGETHVSF	NA	13	NA	TRBV5-1	TRBJ1-1
TGTGCCACCAGCAGAGATCGGGGCGTTCCCTACGAGCAGTACTTC	CATSRDRGVPYEQYF	many	15	NA	TRBV15	TRBJ2-7
TGTTCCAGCAGCGCGAGAGGGGAGACCCAGTACTTC	CSSSARGETQYF	NA	12	NA	TRBV7-6	TRBJ2-5
TGTGCCATCAGTGAGTCGATGAACACCGGGGAGCTGTTTTTT	CAISESMNTGELFF	many	14	NA	TRBV10-3	TRBJ2-2
TGTGCCAGCAGTGGACTAGCGGGACTGGAGACCCAGTACTTC	CASSGLAGLETQYF	many	14	TRBD2	TRBV2	TRBJ2-5
TGCAGTGCTAAACGCCGACAGGGGTCCAGTTCACCCCTCCACTTT	CSAKRRQGSSSPLHF	many	15	TRBD1	TRBV20-1	TRBJ1-6
TGTGCCAGCAGACGAGGGATAAGAGATGGCCAGTACTTC	CASRRGIRDGQYF	NA	13	NA	TRBV2	TRBJ2-5
TGTGCCAGCAGCGTAGAGGGGAACAGCAACACTGAAGCTTTCTTT	CASSVEGNSNTEAFF	NA	15	NA	TRBV9	TRBJ1-1
TGTGCCAGCAGCGCGACAGGGGGGCGCACCGGGGAGCTGTTTTTT	CASSATGGRTGELFF	few	15	TRBD1	TRBV9	TRBJ2-2
TGCGCCAGCAGCTCAAACGTGGGACAGCGCTCTGGAAACACCATATATTTT	CASSSNVGQRSGNTIYF	NA	17	TRBD1	TRBV7-9	TRBJ1-3
TGCAGTGCTAGTGAGGGGGCGCGTGAGACCCAGTACTTC	CSASEGARETQYF	many	13	TRBD1	TRBV20-1	TRBJ2-5
TGTGCCAGCAGCTCGGAGCGCTACGAGCAGTACTTC	CASSSERYEQYF	many	12	NA	TRBV2	TRBJ2-7
TGTGCCAGCAAACAGGGGGTGAAGGAAGCTTTCTTT	CASKQGVKEAFF	NA	12	TRBD1	TRBV12-3/TRBV12-4	TRBJ1-1
TGTGCCAGCAGTTACCAGACAGGGAGGGATGGCTACACCTTC	CASSYQTGRDGYTF	few	14	TRBD1	TRBV10-3	TRBJ1-2
TGCTCAATTCGGGACAACCTCTACGAGCAGTACTTC	CSIRDNLYEQYF	NA	12	NA	TRBV20-1	TRBJ2-7
TGTGCCAGTGAACAGGGGGACAAGCAGTACTTC	CASEQGDKQYF	few	11	TRBD1	TRBV19	TRBJ2-7
TGTGCCACCAGCAGCCCACTGGGGAACACTGAAGCTTTCTTT	CATSSPLGNTEAFF	once	14	NA	TRBV15	TRBJ1-1
TGTGCCAGCAGTTACCGTGTAGGCTACGAGCAGTACTTC	CASSYRVGYEQYF	many	13	NA	TRBV6-6	TRBJ2-7